This entry features one T cell receptor beta chain sequence. Sequenced by immunoSEQ multiplex PCR; TCRdb stores in-frame clones only, minus some. The sample includes about 2 million clones, 95% of them seen just once. Germline V gene sequence: CDR1 DFQATT, CDR2 SNEGSKA (reference sequence). The V and J ends lost 4 bases and 5 bases respectively, with 6 bases between them. The CDR3 runs to 10 residues. The data were obtained in a study of shared clonotypes between healthy human individuals. The TCR was taken from a man younger than 35 in good health. Sequencing used naive CD4+ T cells sorted from blood. Sample subset: CD45RA+ positively selected. The rearrangement links TRBV20-1 to TRBJ2-7; D ambiguous. CDR3 DNA sequence: TGCAGTGCTAACTCTGACGAGCAGTACTTC. Translating it yields CSANSDEQYF.